This entry features one TCR beta chain sequence. The antigen it recognizes is unknown. Base qualities are not provided; no much larger clone lies one nucleotide away. The cohort consisted of 670 or so healthy bone marrow donors. At the time of sampling, all cohort members were nominally healthy, though unrecorded immune exposures were likely present. The donor was CMV seropositive and belonged to the group of over 250 seropositive cohort members. A peripheral blood sample was collected from each donor, and TCR beta sequencing was performed on peripheral blood mononuclear cells. The Qiagen DNeasy Blood Extraction Kit was used to extract genomic DNA from the blood cell samples. The data were obtained in a study of cytomegalovirus exposure and HLA in healthy donors (dated by TCRdb to 2015 to 2018). Study-level background: According to an earlier analysis of 450 to 650 of the donors, about 179 million T cells yielded some 110 million unique TCR beta sequences and 276 Gb of sequence data. An early release that covered about 600 HLA-typed donors contained 250 to 350 gigabases of sequencing data and 70 million to 100 million unique TCR sequences. Of the approximately 400 genotyped donors, less than 85% were placed in the genetic ancestry cluster associated with self-reported Caucasian donors. The study was designed to test whether signatures of past pathogen exposure could be identified by cataloging public T cell receptors. The study used immunosequencing to profile the T cell repertoires of 670 or so subjects and linked those repertoires to cytomegalovirus serostatus. A separate validation cohort of over 95 different subjects was used in addition to the approximately 670-subject first cohort. To predict cytomegalovirus infection status, the study brought together high-throughput TCR immunosequencing, statistical association of individual TCRs with disease status, and machine learning. A later analysis re-examined previously published TCR beta repertoires from just over 650 donors and added high-resolution HLA genotyping to investigate patterns of TCR occurrence. The later analysis used no new phenotypic data to find candidate immune exposures, relying instead on TCR beta sequences and their occurrence across donors. An earlier analysis of some 500 of the donors used high-throughput TCR beta sequencing to judge whether each TCR beta V gene segment behaved as functional or pseudogenic. Donor age, sex, ethnicity and CMV serostatus were collected together with the repertoire data. In a later genetic analysis, genome-wide SNP genotypes for 398 of the 666 donors were used, and that subset was treated as a discovery cohort. All discovery cohort repertoires had been generated using a single sequencing platform. HLA typing covered class I and class II loci at four-digit resolution. The number of typed donors differed by locus: 629-630 for A, B, C, DRB1 and DQB1; approximately 540 for DQA1; roughly 600 for DPA1; and 400 to 480 for DPB1. About 5 DR-DQ haplotypes were handled as single units for association and clustering, since linkage in the cohort was strong. On average, around 240,000 unique TCR beta nucleotide sequences were sequenced per donor among some 430 genotyped donors of the cohort, with roughly 18% of those sequences being non-productive.

Receptor libraries were prepared by the immunoSEQ multiplex PCR assay. For the multiplex PCR, a mixture combining 60 forward primers for TCR Vbeta segments and 13 reverse primers for TCR Jbeta segments was used. Amplification of the CDR3 region of rearranged TCR beta genes was performed with a multiplex PCR assay on genomic DNA. The Illumina HiSeq System was used to sequence the amplified TCR beta libraries as 87-base-pair reads. As for the authors' bioinformatics: A later analysis tallied about 77 million unique TCR beta chains across the 550 to 850 repertoires, and approximately 9.9 million of those chains were shared by two or more donors. Raw reads were error-corrected and collapsed into unique sequences with a nearest-neighbor algorithm that merged closely related sequences to remove PCR and sequencing errors. V, D and J gene segments were assigned by aligning CDR3 sequences to IMGT reference sequences. For a sequence to be retained, at least a six-nucleotide match to both a V gene segment and a J gene segment was required. A rearrangement counted as productive if the CDR3 had no stop codons and remained in frame with V and J, and every other rearrangement counted as non-productive. CDR3 was defined by IMGT convention, running from the second conserved V-encoded cysteine to the conserved J-encoded phenylalanine. Sequences without an unambiguous match to a single V gene segment were excluded from the earlier analysis of about 600 of the donors. An earlier analysis of several hundred of the donors called V segments functional above 56.7% productive rearrangements and segregating when the between-donor standard deviation exceeded 5%. To diagnose cytomegalovirus status from the catalog of TCR beta chain sequences, a statistical classification framework was built. In a later analysis, V and J genes were assigned by comparing TCR nucleotide sequences against IMGT/GENE-DB human TR gene sequences. Using the TCRdist pipeline, a later analysis assigned CDR3 sequences along with most-parsimonious VDJ recombination scenarios. In a later analysis, each TCR beta chain was defined by its CDR3 amino acid sequence together with its V-gene family, and reads without a unique V-gene family were excluded. As a way to deal with suspected cross-contamination and a sequencing artifact, a later analysis dropped over 550 nucleotide sequences that were highly shared and had low generation probability. In a later analysis, a clonal expansion index for each public chain was calculated from normalized within-repertoire ranks of inferred template counts. A later analysis computed generation probabilities with a VDJ recombination model fitted to out-of-frame rearrangements, and checked the results against IGoR. A later analysis scored TCR-TCR, TCR-HLA and TCR-CMV co-occurrence with hypergeometric tests, applying a repertoire-size bias correction to TCR pairs. To estimate false discovery rates, a later analysis permuted the HLA or CMV assignments 20 times. In a later analysis, co-occurring TCRs were grouped using DBSCAN, with TCRdist sequence similarity added in when clustering inside HLA-allele-positive subsets. Repertoires with fewer than 30,000 or more than 120,000 public chains were left out of co-occurrence clustering, as were a few repertoires with anomalous nucleotide sharing. As stored in TCRdb, this immuneACCESS dataset retains in-frame rearrangements with V and J assigned. A fraction of the clones does not appear; measured against another copy, unresolved V genes explain less than half of the discrepancy, and the remainder lacks a known reason. V and J calls and clone size follow that table, whereas D and trimming were derived from the DNA. The sample data list roughly 98,000 clones, and 65% to 85% of these were observed just once. Jointly, the top ten make up around an eighth of the sample.

From a lookup of the germline V gene, CDR1 and CDR2 are KGHSH and LQKENI. Spanning cysteine to phenylalanine, the CDR3 consists of 15 amino acids. Just CDR3 DNA is preserved here, 45 bases in frame from base 1. V is pared back by 3 bases and J by 7 bases, with 18 bases lying between the germline termini. The paper's findings and limits, for the study overall: A further reported finding was that TCR beta sequences accurately predicted the HLA-A and HLA-B alleles for most subjects in the first cohort. A later analysis found that HLA-associated TCR beta chains were more clonally expanded and had lower generation probabilities than equally common non-associated chains. In an earlier analysis of approximately 590 of the donors, most TCR beta V segments appeared in productive rearrangements about 87% or about 30% of the time, broadly matching IMGT annotations. CMV serostatus was the only immune exposure information available for the cohort. While some public TCRs were present in many individuals, most TCR sequences turned up only very rarely across donors. The classifier was reported to diagnose cytomegalovirus status with high specificity and sensitivity in both the original cohort and the validation cohort. Assigning TCR associations to individual alleles was difficult when HLA alleles, especially DR and DQ, strongly co-occurred. In vitro tests confirmed that a few of the cytomegalovirus-associated TCR beta chains recognize cytomegalovirus antigens. The earlier analysis of some 560 of the donors excluded approximately 17 rarely observed V segments, including chromosome 9 orphons, because counts were too low. Because some donors lacked HLA typing at each locus, the association tests relied only on the typed subset. The presence/absence analyses assumed that sequencing depth was roughly uniform across donors, and that assumption may not be true. Several of the top co-occurrence clusters appeared to be linked to parvovirus B19, influenza, CMV and Epstein-Barr virus, according to a later analysis. In the study, about 150 TCR beta chains were listed as associated with cytomegalovirus. Some IMGT-functional V segments, including TRBV6-2 and TRBV6-3, could not be distinguished by the 87-base-pair reads and were therefore excluded. A cluster of highly shared sequence variants was judged likely to be a technical artifact of the sequencing pipeline. The cohort was sequenced for TCR beta chains only, and without alpha or paired-chain data the features that could be detected were limited. An association between a missense DCLRE1C variant and V-gene and J-gene trimming of TCR beta chains was found in a later genetic analysis and replicated in an independent cohort. In a later analysis, TCR association rates were found to vary across HLA loci, with the most associated TCRs seen for DRB1 alleles and the fewest for HLA-C alleles. Compared with the roughly 700-donor mean, donors in an Asian-associated ancestry cluster had fewer N-insertions in productive TCRs, according to a later genetic analysis. Correlated functional status among segregating V segments might be attributable to linkage disequilibrium, but an unknown experimental factor could not be ruled out. In a later analysis, most CMV-associated TCR beta chains were found to appear HLA-restricted, with HLA associations seemingly driven largely by CMV exposure. In a later analysis, 16,951 TCR beta sequences were associated with specific HLA alleles at a false discovery rate of 0.05. The authors suggested that the approach could potentially be extended to other disease states and immunological phenotypes.

This clonotype was sampled from a woman in her seventies in good health and CMV-seropositive. Sequenced material: PBMCs. The sequence is built from TRBV18 and TRBJ1-2, with no confidently assigned D gene. The CDR3 loop reads CASSPQVNRAVGYTF. The nucleotide sequence is TGTGCCAGCTCACCGCAGGTGAATAGAGCGGTTGGCTACACCTTC.